This T cell receptor (beta chain) was captured by sequencing in a study of OX40 agonist ivuxolimab in advanced cancers. Study information: Melanoma, hepatocellular carcinoma, head and neck or renal cell cancer occurred in dose-escalation patients.

Profiling relied on immunoSEQ multiplex PCR, and the TCRdb table lists in-frame clones only, not all of them. The sample shows roughly 76,000 clones, 70% to 90% of them seen only once. The sequences come from CD4+ or CD8+ T cells sorted from blood, collected in a trial of the OX40 agonist ivuxolimab. The sequence was collected from an adult with an advanced solid tumor such as melanoma, head and neck, liver or kidney cancer.

CDR3 in DNA: TGCGCCAGCAGCATACAGACCATGAACACTGAAGCTTTCTTT. Translating gives CASSIQTMNTEAFF. The chain couples TRBV5-1 to TRBJ1-1; no reliable D call. CDR1 is SGHRS, CDR2 YFSETQ, per germline. The CDR3 totals 14 residues. Trimming took 4 bases from V and 0 from J, leaving 10 bases between them. The full variable domain, its missing parts supplied by reference TRBV5-1 and TRBJ1-1, is KAGVTQTPRYLIKTRGQQVTLSCSPISGHRSVSWYQQTPGQGLQFLFEYFSETQRNKGNFPGRFSGRQFSNSRSEMNVSTLELGDSALYLCASSIQTMNTEAFFGQGTRLTVV.